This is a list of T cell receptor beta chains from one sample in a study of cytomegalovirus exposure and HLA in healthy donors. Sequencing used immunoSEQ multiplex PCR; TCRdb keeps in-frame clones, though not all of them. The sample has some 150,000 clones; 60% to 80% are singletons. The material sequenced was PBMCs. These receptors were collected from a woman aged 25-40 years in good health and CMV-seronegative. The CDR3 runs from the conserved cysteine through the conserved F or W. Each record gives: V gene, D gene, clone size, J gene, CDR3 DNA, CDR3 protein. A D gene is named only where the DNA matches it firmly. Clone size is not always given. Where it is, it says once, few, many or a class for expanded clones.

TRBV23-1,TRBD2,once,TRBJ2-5,TGCGCCAGCAGTCAGGATTCCCTAGCGGGAGGGGGAGTCCGAGAGACCCAGTACTTC,CASSQDSLAGGGVRETQYF
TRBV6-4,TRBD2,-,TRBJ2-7,TGTGCCAGCAGTCTAGCGGGAGGTAGCGACGAGCAGTACTTC,CASSLAGGSDEQYF
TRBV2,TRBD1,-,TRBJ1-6,TGTGCCAGCAGCGGACAGGGGAATTCACCCCTCCACTTT,CASSGQGNSPLHF
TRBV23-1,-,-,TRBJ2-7,TGCGCCAGCAGTCAGGAAGGGGATCAGGACTACGAGCAGTACTTC,CASSQEGDQDYEQYF
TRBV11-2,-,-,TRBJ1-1,TGTGCCAGCAGCCAGTGGGGGGGAGGGACTGAAGCTTTCTTT,CASSQWGGGTEAFF
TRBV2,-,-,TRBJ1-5,TGTGCCAGCAGTGAATATTGGTCGGGGAGTCAGCCCCAGCATTTT,CASSEYWSGSQPQHF
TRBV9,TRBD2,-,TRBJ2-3,TGTGCCAGCAGCGTAGCGGGACTAGTCCCAGATACGCAGTATTTT,CASSVAGLVPDTQYF
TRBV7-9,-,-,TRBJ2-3,TGTTCCAGCAGCTTCCGGGGGAACACAGATACGCAGTATTTT,CSSSFRGNTDTQYF
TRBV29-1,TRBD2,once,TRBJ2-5,TGCAGCGCCCTATTGCCGGGGGGGCGCTGGGAGACCCAGTACTTC,CSALLPGGRWETQYF
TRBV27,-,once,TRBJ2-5,TGTGCCAGCAGTTTATTGGCAGGGTCGCAAGAGACCCAGTACTTC,CASSLLAGSQETQYF
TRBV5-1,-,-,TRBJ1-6,TGCGCCAGCAGCTTGACAGAGAGCTCCTATAATTCACCCCTCCACTTT,CASSLTESSYNSPLHF
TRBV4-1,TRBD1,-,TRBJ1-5,TGCGCCAGCAGCCGGGGACAGGGGGCAGGAGAGCCCCAGCATTTT,CASSRGQGAGEPQHF
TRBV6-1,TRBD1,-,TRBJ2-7,TGTGCCAGCAGGGACGGGACAGGGGGTTCATACGAGCAGTACTTC,CASRDGTGGSYEQYF